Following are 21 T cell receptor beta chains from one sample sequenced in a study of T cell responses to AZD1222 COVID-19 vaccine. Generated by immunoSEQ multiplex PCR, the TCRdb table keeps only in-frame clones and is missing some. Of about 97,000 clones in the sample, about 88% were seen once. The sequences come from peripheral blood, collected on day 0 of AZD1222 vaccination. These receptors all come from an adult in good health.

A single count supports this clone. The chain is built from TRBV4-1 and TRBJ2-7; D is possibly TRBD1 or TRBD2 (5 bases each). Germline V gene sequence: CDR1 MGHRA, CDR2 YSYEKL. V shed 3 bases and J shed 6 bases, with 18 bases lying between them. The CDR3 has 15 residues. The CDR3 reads CASSQEGLGDGEQYF. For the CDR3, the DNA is TGCGCCAGCAGCCAGGAAGGACTGGGGGACGGCGAGCAGTACTTC.

CDR3 nucleotide sequence: TGTGCCAGCTCACCTCAGGGTCTAGATACGCAGTATTTT. Its translation is CASSPQGLDTQYF. The chain recombines TRBV18 with TRBJ2-3; D is possibly TRBD1 (5 bases). There are 13 residues in the CDR3. Germline V lookup: CDR1 KGHSH, CDR2 LQKENI. V was trimmed by 3 bases and J by 5 bases, leaving 9 bases between them.

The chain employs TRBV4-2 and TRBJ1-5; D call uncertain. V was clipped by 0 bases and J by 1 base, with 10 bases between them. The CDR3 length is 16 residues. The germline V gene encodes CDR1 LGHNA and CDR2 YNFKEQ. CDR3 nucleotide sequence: TGTGCCAGCAGCCAAGATCTGGGAGGAAGCAATCAGCCCCAGCATTTT. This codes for CASSQDLGGSNQPQHF.

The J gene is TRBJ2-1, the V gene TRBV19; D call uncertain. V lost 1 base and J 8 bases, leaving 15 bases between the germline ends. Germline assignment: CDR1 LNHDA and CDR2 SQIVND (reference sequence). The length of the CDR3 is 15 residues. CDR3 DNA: TGTGCCAGTAGTATAGGTGTTACGCTGGGGTATGAGCAGTTCTTC. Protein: CASSIGVTLGYEQFF.

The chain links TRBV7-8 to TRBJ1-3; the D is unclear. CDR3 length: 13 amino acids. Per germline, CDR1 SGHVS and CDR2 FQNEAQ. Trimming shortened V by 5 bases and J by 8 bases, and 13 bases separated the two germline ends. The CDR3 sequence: CASSPRRGDTIYF. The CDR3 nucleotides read TGTGCCAGCAGCCCGAGGCGGGGTGACACCATATATTTT.

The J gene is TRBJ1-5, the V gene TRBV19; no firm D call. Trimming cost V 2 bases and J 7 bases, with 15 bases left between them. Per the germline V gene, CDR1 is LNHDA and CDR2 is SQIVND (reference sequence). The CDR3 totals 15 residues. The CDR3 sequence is CASSINMFQNQPQHF. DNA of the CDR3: TGTGCCAGTAGTATAAATATGTTCCAAAACCAGCCCCAGCATTTT.

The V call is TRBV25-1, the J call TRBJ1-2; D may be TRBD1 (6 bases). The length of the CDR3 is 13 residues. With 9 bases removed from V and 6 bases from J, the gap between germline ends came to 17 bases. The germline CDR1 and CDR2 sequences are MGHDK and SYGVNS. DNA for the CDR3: TGTGCCAGTGGGTGGGCAGGGGACCATGGCTACACCTTC. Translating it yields CASGWAGDHGYTF.

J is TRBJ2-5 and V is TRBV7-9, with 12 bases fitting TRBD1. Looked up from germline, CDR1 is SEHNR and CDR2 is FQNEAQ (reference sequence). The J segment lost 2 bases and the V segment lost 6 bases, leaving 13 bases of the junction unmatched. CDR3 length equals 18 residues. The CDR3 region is CASSMGQGAEWGQETQYF. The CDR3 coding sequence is TGTGCCAGCAGTATGGGACAGGGGGCCGAGTGGGGGCAAGAGACCCAGTACTTC.

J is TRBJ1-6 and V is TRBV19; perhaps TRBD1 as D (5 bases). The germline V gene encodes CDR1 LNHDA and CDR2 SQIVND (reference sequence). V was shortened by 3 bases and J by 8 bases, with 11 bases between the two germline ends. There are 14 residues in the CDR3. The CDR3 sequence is CASSMGGIDSPLHF. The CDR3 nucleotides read TGTGCCAGTAGTATGGGGGGGATCGATTCACCCCTCCACTTT. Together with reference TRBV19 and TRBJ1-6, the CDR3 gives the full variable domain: DGGITQSPKYLFRKEGQNVTLSCEQNLNHDAMYWYRQDPGQGLRLIYYSQIVNDFQKGDIAEGYSVSREKKESFPLTVTSAQKNPTAFYLCASSMGGIDSPLHFGNGTRLTVT.

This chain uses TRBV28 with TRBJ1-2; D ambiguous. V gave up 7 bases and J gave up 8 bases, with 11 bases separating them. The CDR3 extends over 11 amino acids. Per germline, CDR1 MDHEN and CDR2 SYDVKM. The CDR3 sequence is CASNLGRGYTF. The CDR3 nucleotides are TGTGCCAGCAACCTCGGACGAGGCTACACCTTC.

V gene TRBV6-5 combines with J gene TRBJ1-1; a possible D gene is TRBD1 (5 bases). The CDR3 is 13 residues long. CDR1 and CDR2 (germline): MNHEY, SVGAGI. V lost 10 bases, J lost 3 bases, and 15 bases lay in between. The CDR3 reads CATSLRQYTEAFF. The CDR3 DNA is TGTGCCACCTCCCTTAGACAGTACACTGAAGCTTTCTTT.

The DNA for the CDR3 is TGTGCCAGCAGCCGCGGGGATGCCTATGGCTACACCTTC. Protein: CASSRGDAYGYTF. The chain recombines TRBV3-1 (or the pseudogene TRBV3-2) with TRBJ1-2; D remains unclear. CDR3 size: 13 residues. Germline V CDR1 and CDR2: LGHDT, YNNKEL (reference sequence). Trimming took 4 bases from V and 4 from J, leaving 10 bases between them.

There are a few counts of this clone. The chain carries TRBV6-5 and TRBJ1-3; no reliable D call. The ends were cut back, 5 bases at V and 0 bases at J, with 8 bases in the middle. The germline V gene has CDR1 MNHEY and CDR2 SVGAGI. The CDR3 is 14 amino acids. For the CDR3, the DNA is TGTGCCAGCAGTCGGTCTGTCTCTGGAAACACCATATATTTT. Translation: CASSRSVSGNTIYF.

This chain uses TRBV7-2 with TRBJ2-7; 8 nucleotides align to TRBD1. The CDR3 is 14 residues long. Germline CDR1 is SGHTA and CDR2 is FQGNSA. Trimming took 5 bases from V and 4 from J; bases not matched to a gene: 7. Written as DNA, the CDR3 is TGTGCCAGCAGCGACCCCGGACAGGGTTACGAGCAGTACTTC. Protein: CASSDPGQGYEQYF.

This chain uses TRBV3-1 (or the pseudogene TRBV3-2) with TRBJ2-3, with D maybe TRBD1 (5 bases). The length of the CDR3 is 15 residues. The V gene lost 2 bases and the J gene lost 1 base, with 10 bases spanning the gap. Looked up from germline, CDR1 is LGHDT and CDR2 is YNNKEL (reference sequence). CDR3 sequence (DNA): TGTGCCAGCAGCCAAATCCAGACAGGCACAGATACGCAGTATTTT. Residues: CASSQIQTGTDTQYF.

The CDR3 DNA reads TGTGCCAGTAGTAAACAGGGGGTTGCACCCCTCCACTTT. Protein: CASSKQGVAPLHF. This chain joins TRBV19 and TRBJ1-6, with 8 bases identical to TRBD1. This CDR3 contains 13 residues. Germline CDR1 LNHDA, CDR2 SQIVND (reference sequence). Germline trimming cut 4 bases from V and 11 bases from J; bases unmatched to any gene: 4.

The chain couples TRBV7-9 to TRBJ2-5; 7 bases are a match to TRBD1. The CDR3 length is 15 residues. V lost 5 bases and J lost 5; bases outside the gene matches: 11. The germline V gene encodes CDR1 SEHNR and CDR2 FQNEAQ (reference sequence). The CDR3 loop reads CASSGPDRVQETQYF. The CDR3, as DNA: TGTGCCAGCAGCGGTCCAGACAGGGTTCAGGAGACCCAGTACTTC.

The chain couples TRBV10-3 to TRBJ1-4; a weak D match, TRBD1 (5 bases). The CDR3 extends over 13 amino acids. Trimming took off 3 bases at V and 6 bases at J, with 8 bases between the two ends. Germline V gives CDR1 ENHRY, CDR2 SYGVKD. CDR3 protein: CAISDQGDEKLFF. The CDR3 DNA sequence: TGTGCCATCAGTGATCAGGGTGATGAAAAACTGTTTTTT.

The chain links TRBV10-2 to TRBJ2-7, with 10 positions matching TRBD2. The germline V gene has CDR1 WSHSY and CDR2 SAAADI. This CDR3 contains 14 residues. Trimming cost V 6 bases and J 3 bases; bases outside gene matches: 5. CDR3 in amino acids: CASRSGGAFYEQYF. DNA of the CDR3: TGCGCCAGCAGGAGCGGGGGGGCGTTCTACGAGCAGTACTTC.

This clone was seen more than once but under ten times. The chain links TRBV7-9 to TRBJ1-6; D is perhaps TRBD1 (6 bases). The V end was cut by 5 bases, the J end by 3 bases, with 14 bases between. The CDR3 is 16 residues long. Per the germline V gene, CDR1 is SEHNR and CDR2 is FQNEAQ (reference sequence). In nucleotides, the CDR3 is TGTGCCAGCAGCCCTGCGCGGACAGACTATAATTCACCCCTCCACTTT. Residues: CASSPARTDYNSPLHF.

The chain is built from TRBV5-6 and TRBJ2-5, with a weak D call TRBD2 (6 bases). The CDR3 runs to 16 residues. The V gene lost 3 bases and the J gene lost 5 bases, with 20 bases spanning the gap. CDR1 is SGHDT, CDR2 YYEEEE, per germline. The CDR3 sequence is CASSWTGTPSRETQYF. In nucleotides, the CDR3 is TGTGCCAGCAGCTGGACCGGGACTCCGAGCAGGGAGACCCAGTACTTC.